The 6 T cell receptor beta chains in this list originate from one sample, sequenced in a study of cytomegalovirus exposure and HLA in healthy donors. Vbeta (60) and Jbeta (13) primers were used in the PCR. Profiling relied on immunoSEQ multiplex PCR, and the TCRdb table lists in-frame clones only, not all of them. The sample shows about 150,000 clones, just under 85% of them seen only once. The sequenced sample was PBMCs. The receptors were gathered from a girl aged 10 to 17 in good health and CMV-seropositive.

The chain employs TRBV6-1 and TRBJ1-1; weak D call: TRBD1 (6 bases). V lost 6 bases to trimming and J lost 3 bases, with 14 bases between them. CDR1 and CDR2 (germline): MNHNS, SASEGT. The CDR3 consists of 14 residues. This CDR3 is CASSQGSYDTEAFF. As DNA, the CDR3 is TGTGCCAGCAGCCAGGGGTCGTATGACACTGAAGCTTTCTTT.

The chain is built from TRBV18 and TRBJ2-1; 8 bases are a match to TRBD1. V lost 4 bases to trimming and J lost 1 base; unmatched junction nucleotides: 6. Germline-derived CDR1 and CDR2 are KGHSH and LQKENI. The CDR3 runs 16 residues. In nucleotides, the CDR3 is TGTGCCAGCTCACTCTACCGGGACAGGTCCTACAATGAGCAGTTCTTC. Translating gives CASSLYRDRSYNEQFF.

The rearrangement uses TRBV19 and TRBJ1-5, with a tentative D call TRBD1 (5 bases). The V end lost 5 bases, the J end lost 3 bases, and 17 bases lay between the germline ends. Germline CDR1 LNHDA, CDR2 SQIVND (reference sequence). The CDR3 spans 16 residues. CDR3 sequence: CASSLYFQGPNQPQHF. The DNA of the CDR3 is TGTGCCAGTAGTCTTTACTTCCAGGGTCCCAATCAGCCCCAGCATTTT. Filled out from reference TRBV19 and TRBJ1-5, the complete variable domain reads DGGITQSPKYLFRKEGQNVTLSCEQNLNHDAMYWYRQDPGQGLRLIYYSQIVNDFQKGDIAEGYSVSREKKESFPLTVTSAQKNPTAFYLCASSLYFQGPNQPQHFGDGTRLSIL.

The rearrangement joins TRBV19 to TRBJ2-7; 7 bases are shared with TRBD1. Germline V CDR1 and CDR2: LNHDA, SQIVND (reference sequence). The CDR3 is 11 amino acids. V shed 6 bases and J 6 bases; nucleotides not matched to a gene: 2. The CDR3 region has the DNA TGTGCCAGTAGAGCAGGGGGCGAGCAGTACTTC. This translates into CASRAGGEQYF.

This rearrangement joins TRBV10-3 to TRBJ1-3; D unresolved. This CDR3 comprises 15 residues. Trimming took 5 bases from V and 0 from J, leaving 11 bases between them. The germline gives CDR1 ENHRY, CDR2 SYGVKD. The DNA of the CDR3 is TGTGCCATCAGTTCCCCCGGTCCCTCTGGAAACACCATATATTTT. Protein: CAISSPGPSGNTIYF.

The rearrangement joins TRBV12-5 to TRBJ1-4, with TRBD1 identical over 7 bases. The CDR3 has 15 amino acids. V trimming: 1 base; J trimming: 5 bases; junction bases outside the gene matches: 4. In germline, CDR1 is LGHNT, CDR2 FRNRAP. The CDR3 DNA is TGTGCTAGTGGTTTGGGCCAGGGGGAAAATGAAAAACTGTTTTTT. This sequence encodes CASGLGQGENEKLFF.